A single sample is the source of the 26 T cell receptor beta chains below, sequenced in a study of yellow fever vaccine responses in identical twins. TCRdb processed the RT-PCR reads anew with MiXCR; each CDR3 protein has one entry. The profile shows about 2,200 distinct CDR3 sequences, less than 85% of them singletons. Source: T cells from blood (PBMCs), unsorted or a sorted subset (not recorded which), taken before or after yellow fever vaccination (not recorded which). The receptors here all came from a woman aged 18-29 years who received the yellow fever vaccine.

The sample holds a few counts of this clonotype. This chain uses TRBV3-1 with TRBJ2-3; 7 nucleotides line up with TRBD2. After removal of 3 bases from V and 2 bases from J, the junction contained 5 bases not matched to a gene. The CDR3 is 15 residues long. Germline CDR1 reads LGHDT; CDR2 reads YNNKEL (reference sequence). For the CDR3, the DNA is TGTGCCAGCAGCCAGGAAGAGCGGGACACAGATACGCAGTATTTT. Its translation: CASSQEERDTDTQYF.

The V and J genes are TRBV29-1 and TRBJ2-1; D gene unclear. Trimming cost V 6 bases and J 9 bases, with 15 bases left between them. CDR3 length: 12 residues. The germline gives CDR1 SQVTM, CDR2 ANQGSEA. CDR3 loop: CSVILVGVEQFF. The CDR3 DNA follows: TGCAGCGTGATCCTAGTTGGAGTTGAGCAGTTCTTC.

This CDR3 reads CATSRDLVLVNTEAFF. The CDR3 DNA follows: TGTGCCACCAGCAGAGATTTGGTCTTGGTGAACACTGAAGCTTTCTTT. The J gene is TRBJ1-1, the V gene TRBV15; D not resolved. V was trimmed by 0 bases and J by 0 bases, leaving 11 bases between them. Germline lookup yields CDR1 LNHNV and CDR2 YYDKDF (reference sequence). CDR3 size: 16 residues.

The chain links TRBV29-1 to TRBJ2-1; possible D gene TRBD2, 5 bases. V gave up 6 bases and J gave up 4 bases, with 16 bases separating them. The V gene's germline CDR1 is SQVTM and CDR2 ANQGSEA. This CDR3 is 14 amino acids long. In DNA, the CDR3 is TGCAGCGTAGAAACTAGGCTTAAGTACAATGAGCAGTTCTTC. Protein product: CSVETRLKYNEQFF.

The chain couples TRBV12-3 or TRBV12-4 to TRBJ2-1; the D gene is possibly TRBD1 (6 bases). Trimming pared 4 bases from V and 4 bases from J, leaving 14 bases between. CDR3 length equals 15 residues. The CDR3 DNA reads as TGTGCCAGCAGTTACCAGGGGTTCCCATACAATGAGCAGTTCTTC. Translation: CASSYQGFPYNEQFF.

The chain is built from TRBV29-1 and TRBJ1-1; a possible D gene is TRBD1 (5 bases). Looked up from germline, CDR1 is SQVTM and CDR2 is ANQGSEA. This CDR3 has 13 residues. With 6 bases removed from V and 0 bases from J, the gap between germline ends came to 11 bases. The CDR3: CSVRGRMNTEAFF. CDR3 DNA: TGCAGCGTCCGGGGACGGATGAACACTGAAGCTTTCTTT.

The rearrangement joins TRBV10-2 to TRBJ2-7; D may match TRBD1 or TRBD2 (7 bases each). Germline V gives CDR1 WSHSY, CDR2 SAAADI. The CDR3 totals 13 residues. The V and J ends lost 8 bases and 4 bases respectively, with 15 bases between them. Written as DNA, the CDR3 is TGCGCCAGCTGCGGGGGACAGACTTACGAGCAGTACTTC. This sequence encodes CASCGGQTYEQYF.

The chain is built from TRBV23-1 and TRBJ1-6; D gene unclear. TRBV23-1 is given ORF status, its function remaining uncertain. The CDR3 extends over 15 amino acids. V lost 7 bases and J 0 bases, leaving 10 bases between the germline ends. CDR3 residues: CASTSRSSYNSPLHF. In DNA, the CDR3 is TGCGCCAGCACTTCGCGGAGCTCCTATAATTCACCCCTCCACTTT.

This chain uses TRBV11-3 with TRBJ2-1, with 8 bases that match TRBD2. Germline V lookup: CDR1 SGHNT, CDR2 YENEEA. The CDR3 totals 15 residues. V dropped 5 bases and J dropped 5; count of bases not matched to a gene: 8. The CDR3 DNA follows: TGTGCCAGCAGCCAGGGAGCGGGGGTTAACAATGAGCAGTTCTTC. Protein: CASSQGAGVNNEQFF.

This chain connects TRBV6-1 to TRBJ2-4; no firm D call. Germline assignment: CDR1 MNHNS and CDR2 SASEGT. The ends were cut back, 5 bases at V and 5 bases at J, with 13 bases in the middle. The CDR3 consists of 14 residues. This CDR3 is CASSRTLSENIQYF. In nucleotides, the CDR3 is TGTGCCAGCAGTCGGACCTTGTCGGAAAACATTCAGTACTTC.

The chain links TRBV2 to TRBJ2-6; D is unclear. The CDR3 has 14 amino acids. The V end was cut by 3 bases, the J end by 6 bases, with 9 bases between. Germline assignment: CDR1 SNHLY and CDR2 FYNNEI. The DNA of the CDR3 is TGTGCCAGCAGTGATAGGGCTGAGGCCAACGTCCTGACTTTC. Translation gives CASSDRAEANVLTF.

The chain uses TRBV4-3 and TRBJ1-1; 8 positions match TRBD1. The CDR3 contains 15 residues. Germline V gene data show CDR1 as LGHNA and CDR2 as YSLEER. The J segment lost 3 bases and the V segment lost 2 bases, leaving 5 bases of the junction unmatched. CDR3 in DNA: TGCGCCAGCAGCCAACCCGGGACAGGAGACACTGAAGCTTTCTTT. This sequence encodes CASSQPGTGDTEAFF.

The J gene is TRBJ1-1, the V gene TRBV20-1; 11 bases line up with TRBD1. From germline, CDR1 is DFQATT and CDR2 SNEGSKA (reference sequence). The CDR3 runs to 13 residues. With 6 bases clipped from V and 4 bases from J, the junction kept 4 bases outside the gene matches. CDR3 loop: CSARDRGSTEAFF. CDR3 DNA sequence: TGCAGTGCGCGGGACAGGGGGAGCACTGAAGCTTTCTTT.

V gene TRBV10-3 combines with J gene TRBJ2-7, with 8 nucleotides matching TRBD2. The germline V gene has CDR1 ENHRY and CDR2 SYGVKD. The CDR3 has 16 amino acids. After removal of 2 bases from V and 6 bases from J, the junction contained 12 bases not matched to a gene. CDR3 coding DNA: TGTGCCATCAGTGAGACCCGGCAGCGGGAGTTCCGCGAGCAGTACTTC. Translation gives CAISETRQREFREQYF.

The chain links TRBV13 to TRBJ1-5; TRBD1 aligns across 8 bases. CDR3 length: 17 residues. The germline V gene has CDR1 PRHDT and CDR2 FYEKMQ (reference sequence). V was pared by 0 bases and J by 0 bases, with 4 bases of the junction left unmatched. The CDR3 sequence is CASSLGTGEFSNQPQHF. Here the CDR3 DNA reads TGTGCCAGCAGCTTAGGGACAGGGGAATTTAGCAATCAGCCCCAGCATTTT. The whole variable domain, filled in from reference TRBV13 and TRBJ1-5, reads AAGVIQSPRHLIKEKRETATLKCYPIPRHDTVYWYQQGPGQDPQFLISFYEKMQSDKGSIPDRFSAQQFSDYHSELNMSSLELGDSALYFCASSLGTGEFSNQPQHFGDGTRLSIL.

The chain carries TRBV2 and TRBJ1-3; D is ambiguous. The CDR3 has 14 residues. Germline CDR1 and CDR2: SNHLY and FYNNEI. V lost 3 bases to trimming and J lost 0 bases, with 6 bases between them. The CDR3 DNA follows: TGTGCCAGCAGTGACCCCTCCTCTGGAAACACCATATATTTT. Translating it yields CASSDPSSGNTIYF.

The chain uses TRBV7-6 and TRBJ2-1; possibly TRBD2 for D (6 bases). The CDR3 has 14 residues. The germline gives CDR1 SGHVS, CDR2 FNYEAQ. Trimming shortened V by 5 bases and J by 6 bases, and 14 bases separated the two germline ends. CDR3 sequence (DNA): TGTGCCAGCAGCCCCGGGACTTTATCCAATGAGCAGTTCTTC. It translates to CASSPGTLSNEQFF.

Comments on this clonotype: The junction departs from germline at one end; a sequencing error may be responsible. The chain employs TRBV5-1 and TRBJ2-7, with 10 bases fitting TRBD2. The CDR3 runs 13 residues. CDR1 SGHRS and CDR2 YFSETQ come from the germline V gene. CDR3 bases: TGCGCCAGCAGCCCTGAAACTAGCGGGACGCCACACTTC. Protein product: CASSPETSGTPHF.

The chain recombines TRBV11-2 with TRBJ2-1; a weak D match, TRBD2 (6 bases). There are 13 residues in the CDR3. Germline-derived CDR1 and CDR2 are SGHAT and FQNNGV. Trimming shortened V by 1 base and J by 8 bases, and 9 bases separated the two germline ends. CDR3 region: CASSLGEDDEQFF. As DNA, the CDR3 is TGTGCCAGCAGCTTAGGGGAGGACGATGAGCAGTTCTTC.

The rearrangement joins TRBV11-3 to TRBJ2-3; no clear D gene. Trimming cost V 5 bases and J 2 bases, with 14 bases left between them. Germline loops: CDR1 SGHNT, CDR2 YENEEA. The CDR3 contains 15 residues. CDR3 DNA: TGTGCCAGCAGCCTATCCCCAACAGTCACAGATACGCAGTATTTT. This encodes CASSLSPTVTDTQYF. Complete variable domain (other parts from reference TRBV11-3 and TRBJ2-3): EAGVVQSPRYKIIEKKQPVAFWCNPISGHNTLYWYLQNLGQGPELLIRYENEEAVDDSQLPKDRFSAERLKGVDSTLKIQPAELGDSAVYLCASSLSPTVTDTQYFGPGTRLTVL.

This clonotype has just one count. This chain connects TRBV11-3 to TRBJ2-7; D might be TRBD2 (5 bases). The CDR3 extends over 11 amino acids. Looked up from germline, CDR1 is SGHNT and CDR2 is YENEEA. The V end lost 5 bases, the J end lost 6 bases, and 8 bases lay between the germline ends. The CDR3 DNA is TGTGCCAGCAGCAGCCGGGGCGAGCAGTACTTC. It yields the protein CASSSRGEQYF.

The CDR3 here is CASIWGGYTEAFF. The DNA of the CDR3 is TGTGCCAGCATATGGGGAGGGTACACTGAAGCTTTCTTT. J is TRBJ1-1 and V is TRBV6-1; D gene uncertain. This CDR3 is built from 13 residues. Germline V lookup: CDR1 MNHNS, CDR2 SASEGT. The ends were cut back, 7 bases at V and 3 bases at J, with 12 bases in the middle.

The rearrangement joins TRBV29-1 to TRBJ2-5; 7 bases align to TRBD1. The J segment lost 5 bases and the V segment lost 7 bases, leaving 19 bases of the junction unmatched. The CDR3 totals 16 residues. The germline V gene encodes CDR1 SQVTM and CDR2 ANQGSEA. For the CDR3, the DNA is TGCAGCGCCACCCCCCTCGCTCAGGGGGTTAAGGAGACCCAGTACTTC. Its protein is CSATPLAQGVKETQYF.

This clonotype was counted a single time. This chain joins TRBV6-5 and TRBJ1-1; 8 bases map to TRBD1. The germline gives CDR1 MNHEY, CDR2 SVGAGI. The V and J ends lost 1 base and 0 bases, in that order; junction bases with no gene match: 7. The CDR3 totals 17 residues. Here the CDR3 DNA reads TGTGCCAGCAGTTACTATGGCAGGGGGCGCCTGAACACTGAAGCTTTCTTT. It translates to CASSYYGRGRLNTEAFF.

The chain joins TRBV6-1 to TRBJ1-1; no firm D call. Germline CDR1 reads MNHNS; CDR2 reads SASEGT. The CDR3 consists of 14 residues. V lost 6 bases and J lost 2, with 13 bases in between. Here the CDR3 reads CASSPAPGNTEAFF. The CDR3 DNA sequence: TGTGCCAGCAGCCCCGCGCCGGGAAACACTGAAGCTTTCTTT.

CDR3 nucleotides: TGTGCCAGCAGTTATGGGACAGGGGGCGGAGGAGCTTTCTTT. It encodes CASSYGTGGGGAFF. The chain links TRBV6-5 to TRBJ1-1, with 12 bases aligning to TRBD1. The V segment lost 3 bases and the J segment 10 bases; nucleotides outside the gene matches: 6. The germline gives CDR1 MNHEY, CDR2 SVGAGI. The CDR3 totals 14 residues.